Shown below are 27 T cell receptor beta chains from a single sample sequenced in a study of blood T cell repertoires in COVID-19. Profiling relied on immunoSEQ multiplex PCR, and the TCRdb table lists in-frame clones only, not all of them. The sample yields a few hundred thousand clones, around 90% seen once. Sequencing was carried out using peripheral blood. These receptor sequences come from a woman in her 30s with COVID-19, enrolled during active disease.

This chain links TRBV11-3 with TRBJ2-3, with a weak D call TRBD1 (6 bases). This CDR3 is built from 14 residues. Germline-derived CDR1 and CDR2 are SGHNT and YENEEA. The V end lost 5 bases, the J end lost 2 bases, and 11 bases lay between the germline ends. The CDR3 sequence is CASSVGQSTDTQYF. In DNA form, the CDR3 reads TGTGCCAGCAGCGTTGGACAGTCCACAGATACGCAGTATTTT.

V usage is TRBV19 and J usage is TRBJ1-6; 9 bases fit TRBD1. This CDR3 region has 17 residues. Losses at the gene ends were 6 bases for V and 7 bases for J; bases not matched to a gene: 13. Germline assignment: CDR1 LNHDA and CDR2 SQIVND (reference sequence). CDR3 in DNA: TGTGCCAGTAGCCCAAGCGTGAGACAGGGGGGCAATTCACCCCTCCACTTT. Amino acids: CASSPSVRQGGNSPLHF.

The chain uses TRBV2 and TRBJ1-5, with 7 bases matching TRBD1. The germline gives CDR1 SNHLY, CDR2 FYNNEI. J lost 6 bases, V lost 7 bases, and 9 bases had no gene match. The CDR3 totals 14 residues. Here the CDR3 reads CASMLRGQGQPQHF. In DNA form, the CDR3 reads TGTGCCAGCATGCTGAGGGGGCAAGGTCAGCCCCAGCATTTT.

The CDR3 sequence: CASSDGVTSTDTQYF. The CDR3 DNA reads as TGTGCCAGCAGTGATGGCGTGACTAGCACAGATACGCAGTATTTT. This chain uses TRBV2 with TRBJ2-3; D is undetermined. The CDR3 has 15 residues. V was cut by 3 bases and J by 0 bases, with 10 bases left in between. The V gene's germline CDR1 is SNHLY and CDR2 FYNNEI.

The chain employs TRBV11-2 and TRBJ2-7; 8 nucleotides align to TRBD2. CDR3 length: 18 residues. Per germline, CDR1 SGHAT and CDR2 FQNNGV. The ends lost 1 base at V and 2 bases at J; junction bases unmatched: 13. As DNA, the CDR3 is TGTGCCAGCAGCTTAGGACCGACCACTAGCGGAGTAACCTACGAGCAGTACTTC. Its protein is CASSLGPTTSGVTYEQYF. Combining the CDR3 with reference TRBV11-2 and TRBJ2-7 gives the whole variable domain EAGVAQSPRYKIIEKRQSVAFWCNPISGHATLYWYQQILGQGPKLLIQFQNNGVVDDSQLPKDRFSAERLKGVDSTLKIQPAKLEDSAVYLCASSLGPTTSGVTYEQYFGPGTRLTVT.

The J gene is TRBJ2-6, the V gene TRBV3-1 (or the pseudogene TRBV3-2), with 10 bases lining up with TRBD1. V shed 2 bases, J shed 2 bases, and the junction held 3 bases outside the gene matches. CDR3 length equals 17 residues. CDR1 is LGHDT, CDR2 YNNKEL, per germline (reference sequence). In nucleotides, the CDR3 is TGTGCCAGCAGCCAAAGGACAGGGGGGACTGGGGCCAACGTCCTGACTTTC. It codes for CASSQRTGGTGANVLTF.

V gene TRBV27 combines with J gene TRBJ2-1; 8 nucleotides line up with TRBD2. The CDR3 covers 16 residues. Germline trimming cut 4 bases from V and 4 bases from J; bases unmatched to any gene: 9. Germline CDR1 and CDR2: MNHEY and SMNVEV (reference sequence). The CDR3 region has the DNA TGTGCCAGCAGTTCCATCCGGGAGGGCTTGTACAATGAGCAGTTCTTC. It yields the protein CASSSIREGLYNEQFF.

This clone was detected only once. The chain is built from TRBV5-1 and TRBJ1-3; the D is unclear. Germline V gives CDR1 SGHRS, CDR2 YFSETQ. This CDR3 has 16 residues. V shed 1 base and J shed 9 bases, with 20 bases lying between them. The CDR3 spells CASSLSAPSSGGTIYF. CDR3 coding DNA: TGCGCCAGCAGCTTGTCCGCCCCGAGTTCGGGTGGCACCATATATTTT.

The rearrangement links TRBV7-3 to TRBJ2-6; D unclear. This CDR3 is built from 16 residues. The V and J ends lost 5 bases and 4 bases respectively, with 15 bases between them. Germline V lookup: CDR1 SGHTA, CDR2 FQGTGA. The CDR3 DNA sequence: TGTGCCAGCAGCCCGCCTCAGACAAGAGGGGCCAACGTCCTGACTTTC. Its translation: CASSPPQTRGANVLTF.

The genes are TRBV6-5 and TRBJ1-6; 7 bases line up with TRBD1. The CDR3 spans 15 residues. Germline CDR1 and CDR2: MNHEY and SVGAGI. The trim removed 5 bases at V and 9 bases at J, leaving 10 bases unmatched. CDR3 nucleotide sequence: TGTGCCAGCAGTACGGCAGGGGGTAGCGGTTCACCCCTCCACTTT. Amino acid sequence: CASSTAGGSGSPLHF.

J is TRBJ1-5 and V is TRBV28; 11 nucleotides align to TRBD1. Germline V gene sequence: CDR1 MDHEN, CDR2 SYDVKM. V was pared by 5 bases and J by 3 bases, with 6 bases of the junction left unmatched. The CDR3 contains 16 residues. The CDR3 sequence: CASSPGQGAFNQPQHF. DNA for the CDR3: TGTGCCAGCAGTCCAGGACAGGGGGCTTTCAATCAGCCCCAGCATTTT.

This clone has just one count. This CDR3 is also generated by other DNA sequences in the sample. The CDR3 sequence: CASSLVSYEQYF. The CDR3 DNA sequence: TGTGCCAGCAGCTTAGTATCCTACGAGCAGTACTTC. This rearrangement joins TRBV11-2 to TRBJ2-7; the D is unclear. Germline CDR1 and CDR2: SGHAT and FQNNGV. V lost 1 base to trimming and J lost 1 base, with 2 bases between them. The CDR3 length is 12 residues.

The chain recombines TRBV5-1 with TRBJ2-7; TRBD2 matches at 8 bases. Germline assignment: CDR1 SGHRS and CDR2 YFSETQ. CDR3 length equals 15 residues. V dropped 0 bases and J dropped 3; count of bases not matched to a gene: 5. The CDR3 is CASSLAGTRNYEQYF. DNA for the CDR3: TGCGCCAGCAGCTTGGCCGGGACTAGAAACTACGAGCAGTACTTC.

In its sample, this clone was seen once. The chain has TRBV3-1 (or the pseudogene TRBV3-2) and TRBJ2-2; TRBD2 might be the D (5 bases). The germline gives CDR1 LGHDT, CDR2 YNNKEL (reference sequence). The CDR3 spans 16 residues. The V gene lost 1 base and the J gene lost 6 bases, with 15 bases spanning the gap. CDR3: CASSQASAQRAGELFF. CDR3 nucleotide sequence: TGTGCCAGCAGCCAAGCCTCAGCGCAGAGGGCCGGGGAGCTGTTTTTT.

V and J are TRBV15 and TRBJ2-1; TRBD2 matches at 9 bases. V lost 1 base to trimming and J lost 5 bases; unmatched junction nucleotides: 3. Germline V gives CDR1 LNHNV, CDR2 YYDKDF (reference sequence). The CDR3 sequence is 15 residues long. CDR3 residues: CATSRARLADNEQFF. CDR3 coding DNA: TGTGCCACCAGCAGAGCGCGACTAGCGGACAATGAGCAGTTCTTC.

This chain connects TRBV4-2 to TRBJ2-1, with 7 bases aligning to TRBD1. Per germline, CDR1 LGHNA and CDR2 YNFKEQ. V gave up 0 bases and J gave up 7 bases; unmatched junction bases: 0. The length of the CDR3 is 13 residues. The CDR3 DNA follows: TGTGCCAGCAGCCAAGAGACAGGGAATGAGCAGTTCTTC. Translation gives CASSQETGNEQFF.

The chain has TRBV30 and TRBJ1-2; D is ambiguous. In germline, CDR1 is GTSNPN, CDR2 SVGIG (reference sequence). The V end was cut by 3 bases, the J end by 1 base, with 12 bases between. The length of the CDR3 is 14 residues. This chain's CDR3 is CAWRGGLSNYGYTF. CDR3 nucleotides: TGTGCCTGGAGGGGAGGATTGAGTAACTATGGCTACACCTTC. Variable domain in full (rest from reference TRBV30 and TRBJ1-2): SQTIHQWPATLVQPVGSPLSLECTVEGTSNPNLYWYRQAAGRGLQLLFYSVGIGQISSEVPQNLSASRPQDRQFILSSKKLLLSDSGFYLCAWRGGLSNYGYTFGSGTRLTVV.

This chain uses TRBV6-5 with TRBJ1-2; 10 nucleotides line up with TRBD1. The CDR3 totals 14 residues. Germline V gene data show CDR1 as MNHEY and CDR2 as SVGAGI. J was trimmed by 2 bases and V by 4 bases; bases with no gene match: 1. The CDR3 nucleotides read TGTGCCAGCAGTTCGGGACAGGGGAACTATGGCTACACCTTC. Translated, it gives CASSSGQGNYGYTF.

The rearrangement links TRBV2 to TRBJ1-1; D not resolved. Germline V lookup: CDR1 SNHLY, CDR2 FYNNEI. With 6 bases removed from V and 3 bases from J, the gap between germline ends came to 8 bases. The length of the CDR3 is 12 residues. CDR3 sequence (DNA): TGTGCCAGCAGAAGAGGGTACACTGAAGCTTTCTTT. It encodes CASRRGYTEAFF.

CDR3 in DNA: TGTGCCAGCAGCCGACTACTAGCGGGGCAAGAGACCCAGTACTTC. Translating it yields CASSRLLAGQETQYF. This chain uses TRBV14 with TRBJ2-5, with 10 bases that match TRBD2. The germline gives CDR1 SGHDN, CDR2 FVKESK. V lost 4 bases to trimming and J lost 2 bases; unmatched junction nucleotides: 4. The CDR3 extends over 15 amino acids.

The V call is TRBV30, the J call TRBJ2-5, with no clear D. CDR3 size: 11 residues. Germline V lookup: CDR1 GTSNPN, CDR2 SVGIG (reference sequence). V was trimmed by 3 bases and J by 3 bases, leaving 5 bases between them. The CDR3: CAWRLEETQYF. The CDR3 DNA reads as TGTGCCTGGAGGCTAGAAGAGACCCAGTACTTC.

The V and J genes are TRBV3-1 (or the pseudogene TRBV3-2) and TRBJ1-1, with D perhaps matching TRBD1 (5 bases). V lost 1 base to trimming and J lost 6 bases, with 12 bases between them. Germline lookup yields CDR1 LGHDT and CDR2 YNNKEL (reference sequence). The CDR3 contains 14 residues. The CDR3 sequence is CASSQAQGSPEAFF. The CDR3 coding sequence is TGTGCCAGCAGCCAAGCCCAGGGCTCCCCTGAAGCTTTCTTT.

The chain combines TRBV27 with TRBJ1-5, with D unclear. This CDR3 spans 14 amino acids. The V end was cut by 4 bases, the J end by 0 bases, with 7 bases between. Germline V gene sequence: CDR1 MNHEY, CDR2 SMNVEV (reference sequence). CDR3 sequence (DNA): TGTGCCAGCAGTTCGATAGATAGCAATCAGCCCCAGCATTTT. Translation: CASSSIDSNQPQHF.

The CDR3 region has the DNA TGTGCCAGCAGCTTGACACCTTACCAAGAGACCCAGTACTTC. This gives the protein CASSLTPYQETQYF. The rearrangement uses TRBV7-9 and TRBJ2-5; D unclear. The CDR3 consists of 14 residues. V was shortened by 3 bases and J by 0 bases, with 8 bases between the two germline ends. Germline loops: CDR1 SEHNR, CDR2 FQNEAQ (reference sequence).

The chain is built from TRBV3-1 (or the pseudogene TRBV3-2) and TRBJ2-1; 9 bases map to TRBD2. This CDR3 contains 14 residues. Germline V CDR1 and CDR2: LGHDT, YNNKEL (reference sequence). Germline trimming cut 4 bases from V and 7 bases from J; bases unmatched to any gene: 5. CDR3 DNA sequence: TGTGCCAGCAGCCTTAGCGGGAGAATAAATGAGCAGTTCTTC. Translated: CASSLSGRINEQFF.

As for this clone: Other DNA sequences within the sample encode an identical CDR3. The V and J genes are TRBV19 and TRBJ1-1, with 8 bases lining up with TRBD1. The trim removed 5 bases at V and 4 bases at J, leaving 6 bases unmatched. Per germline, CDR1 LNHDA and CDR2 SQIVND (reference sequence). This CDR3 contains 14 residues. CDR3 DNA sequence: TGTGCCAGTAGTGTCACAGGGGGGAGCACTGAAGCTTTCTTT. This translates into CASSVTGGSTEAFF.

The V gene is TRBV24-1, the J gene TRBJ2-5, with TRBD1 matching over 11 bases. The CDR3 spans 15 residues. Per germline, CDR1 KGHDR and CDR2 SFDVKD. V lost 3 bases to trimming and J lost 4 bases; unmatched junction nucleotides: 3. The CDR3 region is CATSDRGQGGETQYF. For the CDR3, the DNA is TGTGCCACCAGTGATCGGGGACAGGGGGGAGAGACCCAGTACTTC.